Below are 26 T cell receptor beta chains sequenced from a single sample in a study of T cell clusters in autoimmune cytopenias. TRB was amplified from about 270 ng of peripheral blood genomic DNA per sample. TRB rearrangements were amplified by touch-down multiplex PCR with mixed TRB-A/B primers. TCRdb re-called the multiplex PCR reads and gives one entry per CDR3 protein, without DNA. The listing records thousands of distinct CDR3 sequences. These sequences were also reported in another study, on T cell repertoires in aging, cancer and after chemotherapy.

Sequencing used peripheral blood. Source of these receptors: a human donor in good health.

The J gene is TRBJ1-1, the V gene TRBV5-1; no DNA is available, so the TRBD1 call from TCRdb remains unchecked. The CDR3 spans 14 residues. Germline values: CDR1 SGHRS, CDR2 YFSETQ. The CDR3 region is CASKFSGDDTEAFF.

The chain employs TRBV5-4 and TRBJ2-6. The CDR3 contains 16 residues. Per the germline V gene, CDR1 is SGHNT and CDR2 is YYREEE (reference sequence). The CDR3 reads CASSSPQGAGANVLTF.

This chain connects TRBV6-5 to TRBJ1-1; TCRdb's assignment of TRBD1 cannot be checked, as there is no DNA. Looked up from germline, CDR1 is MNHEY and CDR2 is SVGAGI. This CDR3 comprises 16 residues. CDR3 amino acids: CASSPDSGTSNTEAFF.

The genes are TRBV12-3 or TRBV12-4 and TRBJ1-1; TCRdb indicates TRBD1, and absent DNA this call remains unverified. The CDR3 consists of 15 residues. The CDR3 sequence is CASSPGQGMNTEAFF.

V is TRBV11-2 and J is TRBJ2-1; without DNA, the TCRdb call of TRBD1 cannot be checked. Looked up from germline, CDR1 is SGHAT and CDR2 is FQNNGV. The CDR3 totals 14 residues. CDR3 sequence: CASSPLRTYNEQFF.

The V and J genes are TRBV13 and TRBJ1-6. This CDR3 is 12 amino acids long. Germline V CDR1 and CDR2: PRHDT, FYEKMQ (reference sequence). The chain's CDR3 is CASSLSGSPLHF. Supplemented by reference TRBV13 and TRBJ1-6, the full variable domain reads AAGVIQSPRHLIKEKRETATLKCYPIPRHDTVYWYQQGPGQDPQFLISFYEKMQSDKGSIPDRFSAQQFSDYHSELNMSSLELGDSALYFCASSLSGSPLHFGNGTRLTVT.

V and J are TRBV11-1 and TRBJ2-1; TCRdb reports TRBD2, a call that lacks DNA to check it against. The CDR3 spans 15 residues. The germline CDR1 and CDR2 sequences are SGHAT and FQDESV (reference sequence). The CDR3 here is CASSLTGGTYNEQFF.

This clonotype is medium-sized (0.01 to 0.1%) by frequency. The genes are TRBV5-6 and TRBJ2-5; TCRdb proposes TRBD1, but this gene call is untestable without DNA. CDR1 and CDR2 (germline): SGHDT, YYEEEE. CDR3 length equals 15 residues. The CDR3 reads CASSLKGQGGETQYF.

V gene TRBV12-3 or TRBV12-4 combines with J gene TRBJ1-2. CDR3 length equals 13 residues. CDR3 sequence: CASSFPPPDGYTF.

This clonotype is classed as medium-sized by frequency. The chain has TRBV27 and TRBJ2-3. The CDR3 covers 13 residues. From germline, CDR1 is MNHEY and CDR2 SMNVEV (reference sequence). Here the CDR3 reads CASEGTSTDTQYF.

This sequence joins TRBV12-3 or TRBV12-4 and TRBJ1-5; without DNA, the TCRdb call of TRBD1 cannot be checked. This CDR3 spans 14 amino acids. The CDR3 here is CASSPGQVNQPQHF.

CDR3: CASSPWTGRTGYTF. J is TRBJ1-2 and V is TRBV7-9; TCRdb's D gene call, TRBD1, goes unchecked for lack of DNA. Germline loops: CDR1 SEHNR, CDR2 FQNEAQ (reference sequence). The length of the CDR3 is 14 residues.

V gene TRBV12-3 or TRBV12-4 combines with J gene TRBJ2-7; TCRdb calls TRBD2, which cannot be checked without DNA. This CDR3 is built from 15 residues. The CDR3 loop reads CASSLGLAGVHEQYF.

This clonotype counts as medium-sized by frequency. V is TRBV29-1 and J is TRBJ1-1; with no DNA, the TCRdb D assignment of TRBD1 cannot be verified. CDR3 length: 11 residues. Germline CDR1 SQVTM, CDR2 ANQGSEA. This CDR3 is CSVRPGTEAFF.

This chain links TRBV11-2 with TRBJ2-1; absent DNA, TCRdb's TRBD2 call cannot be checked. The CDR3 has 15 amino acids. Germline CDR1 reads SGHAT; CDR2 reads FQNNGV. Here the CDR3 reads CASSLTLAGMGEQFF.

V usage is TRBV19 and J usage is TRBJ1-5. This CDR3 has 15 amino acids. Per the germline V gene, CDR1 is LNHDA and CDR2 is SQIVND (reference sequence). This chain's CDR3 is CATKGQPRRNQPQHF.

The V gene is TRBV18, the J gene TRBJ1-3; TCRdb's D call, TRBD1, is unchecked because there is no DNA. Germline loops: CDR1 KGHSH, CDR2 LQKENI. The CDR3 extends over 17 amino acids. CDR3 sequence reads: CASSPGERAHSGNTIYF.

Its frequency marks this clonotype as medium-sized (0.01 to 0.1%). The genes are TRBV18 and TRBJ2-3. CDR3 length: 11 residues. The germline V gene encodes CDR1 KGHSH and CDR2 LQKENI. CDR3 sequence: CASSVGDTQYF.

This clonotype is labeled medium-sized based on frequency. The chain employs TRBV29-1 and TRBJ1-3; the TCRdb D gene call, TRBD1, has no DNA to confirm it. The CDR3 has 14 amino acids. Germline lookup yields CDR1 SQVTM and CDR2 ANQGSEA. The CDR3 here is CSAEGQLSGNTIYF.

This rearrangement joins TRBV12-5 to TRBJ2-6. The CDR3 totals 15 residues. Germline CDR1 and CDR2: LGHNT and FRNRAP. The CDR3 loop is CASGSPGRGANVLTF.

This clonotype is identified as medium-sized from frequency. The CDR3 sequence: CASSPPPGQSYEQYF. The genes are TRBV19 and TRBJ2-7; TCRdb selects TRBD1, and the lack of DNA leaves this call unchecked. Germline V CDR1 and CDR2: LNHDA, SQIVND (reference sequence). The CDR3 has 15 residues. Drawing the rest from reference TRBV19 and TRBJ2-7, the complete variable domain is DGGITQSPKYLFRKEGQNVTLSCEQNLNHDAMYWYRQDPGQGLRLIYYSQIVNDFQKGDIAEGYSVSREKKESFPLTVTSAQKNPTAFYLCASSPPPGQSYEQYFGPGTRLTVT.

The CDR3 protein is CASSLAGQGVWGTEAFF. The V gene is TRBV12-3 or TRBV12-4, the J gene TRBJ1-1; TCRdb's assignment of TRBD1 cannot be checked, as there is no DNA. The CDR3 runs to 17 residues.

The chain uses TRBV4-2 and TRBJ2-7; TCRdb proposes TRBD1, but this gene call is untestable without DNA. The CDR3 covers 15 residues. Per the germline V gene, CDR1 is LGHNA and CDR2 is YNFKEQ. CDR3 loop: CASSQDRGTTYEQYF.

The CDR3 reads CASSPDTVSNQPQHF. The V call is TRBV18, the J call TRBJ1-5. From germline, CDR1 is KGHSH and CDR2 LQKENI. The CDR3 sequence is 15 residues long.

The CDR3 spells CASSSLREGNQPQHF. V usage is TRBV6-5 and J usage is TRBJ1-5. The germline V gene has CDR1 MNHEY and CDR2 SVGAGI. The CDR3 runs to 15 residues.

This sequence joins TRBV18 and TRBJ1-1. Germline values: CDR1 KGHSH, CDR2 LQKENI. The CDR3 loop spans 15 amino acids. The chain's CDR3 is CASSPTGLRDTEAFF.